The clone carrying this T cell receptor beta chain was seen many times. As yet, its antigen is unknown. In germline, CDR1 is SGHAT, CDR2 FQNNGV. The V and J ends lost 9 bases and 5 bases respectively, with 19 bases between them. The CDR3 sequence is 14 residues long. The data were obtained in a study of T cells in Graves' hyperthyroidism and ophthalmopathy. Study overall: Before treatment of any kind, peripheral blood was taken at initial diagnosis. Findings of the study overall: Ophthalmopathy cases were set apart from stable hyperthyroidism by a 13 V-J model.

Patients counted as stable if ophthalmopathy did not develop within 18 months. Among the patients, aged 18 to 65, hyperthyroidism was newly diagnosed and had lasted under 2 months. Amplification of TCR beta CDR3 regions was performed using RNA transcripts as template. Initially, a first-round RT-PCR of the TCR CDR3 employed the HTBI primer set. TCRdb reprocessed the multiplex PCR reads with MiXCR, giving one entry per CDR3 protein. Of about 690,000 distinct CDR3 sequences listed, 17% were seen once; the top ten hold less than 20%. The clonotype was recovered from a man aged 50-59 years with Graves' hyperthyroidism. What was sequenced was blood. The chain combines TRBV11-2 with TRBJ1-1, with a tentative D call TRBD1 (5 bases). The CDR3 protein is CASLGVSGGTEAFF. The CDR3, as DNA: TGTGCCAGTCTAGGGGTTTCCGGAGGGACTGAAGCTTTCTTT.